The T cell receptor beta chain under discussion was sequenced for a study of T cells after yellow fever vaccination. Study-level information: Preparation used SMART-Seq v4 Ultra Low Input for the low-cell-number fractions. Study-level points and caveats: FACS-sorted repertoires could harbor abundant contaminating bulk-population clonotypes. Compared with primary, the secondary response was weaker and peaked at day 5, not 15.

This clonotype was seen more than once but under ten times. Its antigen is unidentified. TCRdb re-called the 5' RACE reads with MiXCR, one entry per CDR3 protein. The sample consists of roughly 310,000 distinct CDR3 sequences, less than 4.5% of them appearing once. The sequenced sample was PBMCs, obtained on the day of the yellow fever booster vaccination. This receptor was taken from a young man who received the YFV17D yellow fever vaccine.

Here the CDR3 reads CASSLSGTGEAFF. The CDR3 nucleotides are TGCGCCAGCAGCCTTTCCGGGACAGGTGAAGCTTTCTTT. The chain links TRBV5-1 to TRBJ1-1, with 8 bases identical to TRBD1. This CDR3 is built from 13 residues. Trimming at V came to 4 bases and at J to 7 bases, leaving 6 bases not matched to a gene. Germline loops: CDR1 SGHRS, CDR2 YFSETQ.